The rows below give T cell receptor beta chains drawn from one sample of a study of Ad26.COV2.S vaccination and SARS-CoV-2 variants. The data were produced by immunoSEQ multiplex PCR, yet TCRdb's version contains in-frame clones alone and is incomplete. The sample contains 200,000 to 250,000 clones, more than 75% of which appear only once. The material was peripheral blood, obtained in a trial of Ad26.COV2.S vaccine versus placebo. These TCRs come from a person aged 18 to 59 who received the Ad26.COV2.S COVID-19 vaccine or a placebo. CDR3s include the opening cysteine and the closing phenylalanine or tryptophan. D genes are given only for firm matches. Expanded clones get a size class; other rows say once, few or many, or leave the size out.

j_gene	abundance	v_gene	d_gene	CDR3nt	CDR3aa
TRBJ2-7	NA	TRBV28	TRBD1	TGTGCCAGCAGTTTTCTTTACAGGGGGCGCCCCGAGCAGTACTTC	CASSFLYRGRPEQYF
TRBJ2-7	NA	TRBV19	NA	TGTGCCAGTAGCGGTGGAAGCTACGAGCAGTACTTC	CASSGGSYEQYF
TRBJ2-3	NA	TRBV5-6	NA	TGTGCCAGCAGCTTTGGGGGCGCAGATACGCAGTATTTT	CASSFGGADTQYF
TRBJ2-7	NA	TRBV7-2	TRBD2	TGTGCCAGCAGCTCTCGGACTAGCTACCACGAGCAGTACTTC	CASSSRTSYHEQYF
TRBJ2-7	NA	TRBV7-9	NA	TGTGCCAGCCGACAGTCCCCCCACGAGCAGTACTTC	CASRQSPHEQYF
TRBJ2-7	NA	TRBV5-4	NA	TGTGCCAGCAGCCGGGGAGGTTTTTTCACCTACGAGCAGTACTTC	CASSRGGFFTYEQYF
TRBJ1-1	once	TRBV7-8	NA	TGTGCCAGCAGCCCACCGGGGACCTCGGTATCCGCTTTCTTT	CASSPPGTSVSAFF
TRBJ2-1	NA	TRBV11-3	NA	TGTGCCAGCAGCTTAGGTGGCAGGGTTGAGCAGTTCTTC	CASSLGGRVEQFF
TRBJ2-5	NA	TRBV6-5	NA	TGTGCCAGCAGCCTCGGAACCGGGACTTCGGAGACCCAGTACTTC	CASSLGTGTSETQYF
TRBJ1-5	NA	TRBV10-3	NA	TGTGCCATCAGTGTATCGGGGGGAGATCAGCCCCAGCATTTT	CAISVSGGDQPQHF
TRBJ2-7	NA	TRBV11-2	NA	TGTGCCAGCAGCTTAGGCTGGAGATACGAGCAGTACTTC	CASSLGWRYEQYF
TRBJ2-7	NA	TRBV7-9	TRBD2	TGTGCCAGCAGCTTACTACTAGCGGGAGGTGCCCCTACACGGGAGCAGTACTTC	CASSLLLAGGAPTREQYF
TRBJ2-2	NA	TRBV14	NA	TGTGCCAGCAGCCAAGGGGGTCGGGGCAGCACCGGGGAGCTGTTTTTT	CASSQGGRGSTGELFF
TRBJ2-3	NA	TRBV5-1	NA	TGCGCCAGCAGCTTGGACAGCACAGATACGCAGTATTTT	CASSLDSTDTQYF
TRBJ1-2	NA	TRBV5-1	NA	TGCGCCAGCAGCTTGGCCCTGGGGGCGATTGGGCTGGATTGGGGTTTCGGCTACACCTTC	CASSLALGAIGLDWGFGYTF
TRBJ1-2	once	TRBV5-4	TRBD1	TGTGCCAGCAGGCATGAAGAGGGGGCGCGCGGCTACACCTTC	CASRHEEGARGYTF
TRBJ1-2	NA	TRBV30	NA	TGTGCCTGGAGGGCGGGAAGTAACTATGGCTACACCTTC	CAWRAGSNYGYTF
TRBJ2-3	NA	TRBV11-2	NA	TGTGCCAGCAGCTTAGGCGGCGATACGCAGTATTTT	CASSLGGDTQYF
TRBJ2-3	NA	TRBV7-9	NA	TGTGCCAGCAGCCTTGGGGGGAGCGGATCAGATACGCAGTATTTT	CASSLGGSGSDTQYF
TRBJ1-6	NA	TRBV18	NA	TGTGCCAGCTCACCGGAAGGGTCACCCCTCCACTTT	CASSPEGSPLHF
TRBJ2-2	NA	TRBV7-9	NA	TGTGCCAGCAGCTCCTCGGGAAACACCGGGGAGCTGTTTTTT	CASSSSGNTGELFF
TRBJ1-1	NA	TRBV5-3	NA	TGTGCCAGAAGCTTAGGGGGGAAAGGGTTGACCTTT	CARSLGGKGLTF
TRBJ2-2	NA	TRBV19	NA	TGTGCCAGTAGTCTACCTAACACCGGGGAGCTGTTTTTT	CASSLPNTGELFF
TRBJ1-1	NA	TRBV3-1/TRBV3-2	NA	TGTGCCAGCAGCCAATTAAAGTTCATAAGAAAGAACACTGAAGCTTTCTTT	CASSQLKFIRKNTEAFF
TRBJ2-5	NA	TRBV24-1	NA	TGTGCCACCAGTGGAGGGGGAAGGCTACAGTACTTC	CATSGGGRLQYF
TRBJ1-1	NA	TRBV7-8	NA	TGTGCCAGCAGGGGCAGGGACTCGGAAGCTTTCTTT	CASRGRDSEAFF
TRBJ2-1	NA	TRBV28	TRBD2	TGTGCCAGCAGTTTTTCGGGGCTAGCGGGAGAGACTACCTCCTCCTACAATGAGCAGTTCTTC	CASSFSGLAGETTSSYNEQFF
TRBJ2-7	NA	TRBV5-1	TRBD2	TGCGCCAGCAGCTTGGTGCGGGGGAGCTCCTACGAGCAGTACTTC	CASSLVRGSSYEQYF
TRBJ2-3	NA	TRBV6-5	TRBD2	TGTGCCAGCAGCCCGGGGGGTACGCAGTATTTT	CASSPGGTQYF